The present entry profiles one T cell receptor (beta chain) with its context. The antigen remains unidentified. These data originate in a study of shared clonotypes between healthy human individuals. Whole-study findings and limits: Some naive CD4 clonotypes, 5% to 5.5%, turned up in common across a few donors.

The genomic DNA of each subset was split evenly across several immunoSEQ plates. Original handling: Junction-only immunoSEQ sequences carried no quality scores, so filtering differed. TCRdb's table, derived via immunoSEQ multiplex PCR, lists solely in-frame clones and lacks some. V and J calls plus clone size are reproduced from that table; the DNA served to infer D and trimming. Altogether approximately 1,500,000 clones are present, approximately 96% being singletons, with the ten largest covering approximately 1.1%. Germline loops: CDR1 MDHEN, CDR2 SYDVKM. Trimming removed 7 bases at V and 8 bases at J, with 14 bases between. CDR3 length: 12 residues.

The genes are TRBV28 and TRBJ1-2; D ambiguous. This TCR derives from a man aged 25 to 40 in good health. The specimen sequenced was naive CD4+ T cells sorted from blood. The subset here: CD45RA+ positively selected. The CDR3 DNA reads as TGTGCCAGCACCCACTATGGTGTGGGCTACACCTTC. This encodes CASTHYGVGYTF.